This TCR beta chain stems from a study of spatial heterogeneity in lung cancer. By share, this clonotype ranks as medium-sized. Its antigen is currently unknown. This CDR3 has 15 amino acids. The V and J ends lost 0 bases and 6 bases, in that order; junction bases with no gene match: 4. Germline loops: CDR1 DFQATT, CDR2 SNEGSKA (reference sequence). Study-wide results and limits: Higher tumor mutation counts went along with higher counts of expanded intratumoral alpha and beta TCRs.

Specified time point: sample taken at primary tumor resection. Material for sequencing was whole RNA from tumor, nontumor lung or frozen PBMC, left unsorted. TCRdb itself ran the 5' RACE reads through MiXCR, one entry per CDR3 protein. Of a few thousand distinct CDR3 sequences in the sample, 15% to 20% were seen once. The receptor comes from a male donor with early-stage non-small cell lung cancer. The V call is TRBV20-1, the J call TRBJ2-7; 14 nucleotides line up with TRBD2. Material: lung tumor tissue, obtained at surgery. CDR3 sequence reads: CSAREGTSGSGEQYF. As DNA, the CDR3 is TGCAGTGCTAGAGAAGGGACTAGCGGGAGTGGCGAGCAGTACTTC.